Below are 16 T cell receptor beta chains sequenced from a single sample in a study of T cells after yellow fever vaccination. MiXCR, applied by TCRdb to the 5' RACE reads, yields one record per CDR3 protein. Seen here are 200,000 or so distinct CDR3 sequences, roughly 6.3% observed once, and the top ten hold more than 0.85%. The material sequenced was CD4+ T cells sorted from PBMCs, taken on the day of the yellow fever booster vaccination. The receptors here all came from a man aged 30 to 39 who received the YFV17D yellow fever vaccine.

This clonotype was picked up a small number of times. CDR3 sequence: CASSLGPDQETQYF. The DNA of the CDR3 is TGTGCCAGCAGCTTAGGGCCAGACCAAGAGACCCAGTACTTC. The chain links TRBV7-3 to TRBJ2-5; D gene ambiguous. CDR3 size: 14 residues. Trimming pared 2 bases from V and 0 bases from J, leaving 7 bases between. The germline V gene has CDR1 SGHTA and CDR2 FQGTGA.

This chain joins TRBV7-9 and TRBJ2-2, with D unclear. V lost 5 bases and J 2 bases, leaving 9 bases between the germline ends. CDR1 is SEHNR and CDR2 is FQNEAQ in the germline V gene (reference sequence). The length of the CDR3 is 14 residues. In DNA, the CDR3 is TGTGCCAGCAGCCTCTATACCAACACCGGGGAGCTGTTTTTT. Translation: CASSLYTNTGELFF.

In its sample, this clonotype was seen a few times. The CDR3 region has the DNA TGTGCCAGCAGCTTGATCACGGGAGTCGAGTACGAGCAGTACTTC. Residues: CASSLITGVEYEQYF. V and J are TRBV5-6 and TRBJ2-7, with D perhaps matching TRBD2 (6 bases). Germline V gives CDR1 SGHDT, CDR2 YYEEEE. The CDR3 is made up of 15 amino acids. V shed 1 base and J shed 4 bases, with 15 bases lying between them.

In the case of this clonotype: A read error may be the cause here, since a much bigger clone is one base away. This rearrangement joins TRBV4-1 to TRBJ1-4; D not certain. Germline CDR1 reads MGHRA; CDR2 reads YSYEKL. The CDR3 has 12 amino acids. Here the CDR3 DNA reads TGCGCCAGCACCCAAGATGCAAGACGACTGTTTTTT. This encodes CASTQDARRLFF.

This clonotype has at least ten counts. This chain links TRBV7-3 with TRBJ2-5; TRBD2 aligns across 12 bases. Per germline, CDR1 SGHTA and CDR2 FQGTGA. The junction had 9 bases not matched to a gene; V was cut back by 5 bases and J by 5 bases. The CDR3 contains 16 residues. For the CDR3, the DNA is TGTGCCAGCAGCCCTGAACTAGCGGGAGGTTTGGAGACCCAGTACTTC. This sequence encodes CASSPELAGGLETQYF.

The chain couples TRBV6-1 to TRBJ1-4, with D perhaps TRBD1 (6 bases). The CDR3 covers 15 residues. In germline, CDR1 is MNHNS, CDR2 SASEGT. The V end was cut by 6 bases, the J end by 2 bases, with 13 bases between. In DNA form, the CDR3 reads TGTGCCAGCAGCCAAAACACAGGGACTAATGAAAAACTGTTTTTT. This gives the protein CASSQNTGTNEKLFF.

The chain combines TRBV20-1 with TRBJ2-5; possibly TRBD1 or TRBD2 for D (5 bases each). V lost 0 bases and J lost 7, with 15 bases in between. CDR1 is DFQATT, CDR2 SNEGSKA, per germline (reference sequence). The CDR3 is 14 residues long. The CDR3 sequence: CSARELGEPGTQYF. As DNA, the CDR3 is TGCAGTGCTAGAGAGCTGGGGGAGCCGGGGACCCAGTACTTC.

As DNA, the CDR3 is TGTGCCAGCAGCGCATCCCGGGACAGGGCCGCCAGCTATGGCTACACCTTC. Its protein is CASSASRDRAASYGYTF. This rearrangement joins TRBV7-8 to TRBJ1-2; 9 nucleotides align to TRBD1. The J segment lost 4 bases and the V segment lost 5 bases, leaving 14 bases of the junction unmatched. The CDR3 is made up of 17 amino acids. Germline lookup yields CDR1 SGHVS and CDR2 FQNEAQ.

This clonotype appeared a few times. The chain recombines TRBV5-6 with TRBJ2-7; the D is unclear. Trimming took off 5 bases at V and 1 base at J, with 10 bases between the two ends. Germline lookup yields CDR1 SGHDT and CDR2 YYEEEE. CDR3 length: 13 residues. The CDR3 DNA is TGTGCCAGCAGAAGAAAGGGATCCTACGAGCAGTACTTC. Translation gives CASRRKGSYEQYF.

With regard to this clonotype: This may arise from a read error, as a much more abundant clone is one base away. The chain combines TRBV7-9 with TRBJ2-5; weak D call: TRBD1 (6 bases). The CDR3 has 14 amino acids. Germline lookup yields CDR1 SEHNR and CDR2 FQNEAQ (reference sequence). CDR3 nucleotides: TGTGCCAGCAGCTTAGGTGCAGGGGAAGAGACCCGGTACTTC. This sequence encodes CASSLGAGEETRYF.

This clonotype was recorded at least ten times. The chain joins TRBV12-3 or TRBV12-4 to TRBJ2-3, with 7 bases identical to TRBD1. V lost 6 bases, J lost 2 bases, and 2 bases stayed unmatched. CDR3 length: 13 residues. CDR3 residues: CASRQGYTDTQYF. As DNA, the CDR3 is TGTGCCAGCAGACAGGGGTACACAGATACGCAGTATTTT.

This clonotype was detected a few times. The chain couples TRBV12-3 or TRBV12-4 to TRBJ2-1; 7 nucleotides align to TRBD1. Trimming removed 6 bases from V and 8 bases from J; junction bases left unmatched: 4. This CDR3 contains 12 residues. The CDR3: CASRKQGYEQFF. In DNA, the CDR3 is TGTGCCAGCAGAAAACAGGGGTATGAGCAGTTCTTC.

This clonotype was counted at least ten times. The CDR3 sequence: CASRAGTSGEQYF. DNA for the CDR3: TGTGCCAGCAGGGCCGGGACTAGTGGCGAGCAGTACTTC. V usage is TRBV6-1 and J usage is TRBJ2-7; 8 positions agree with TRBD2. V was clipped by 6 bases and J by 6 bases; unmatched bases: 7. From germline, CDR1 is MNHNS and CDR2 SASEGT. The CDR3 sequence is 13 residues long.

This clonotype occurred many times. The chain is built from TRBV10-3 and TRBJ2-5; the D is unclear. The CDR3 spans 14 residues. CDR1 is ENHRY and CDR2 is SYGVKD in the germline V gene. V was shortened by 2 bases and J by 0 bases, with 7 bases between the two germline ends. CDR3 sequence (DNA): TGTGCCATCAGTGAGCGTTTGTACCAAGAGACCCAGTACTTC. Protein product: CAISERLYQETQYF.

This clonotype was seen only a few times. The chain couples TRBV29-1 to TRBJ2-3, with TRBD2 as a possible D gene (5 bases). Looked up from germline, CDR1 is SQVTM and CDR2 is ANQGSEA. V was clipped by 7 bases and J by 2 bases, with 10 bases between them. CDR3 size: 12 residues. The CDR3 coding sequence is TGCAGCGAGGGCCGGGACACAGATACGCAGTATTTT. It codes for CSEGRDTDTQYF.

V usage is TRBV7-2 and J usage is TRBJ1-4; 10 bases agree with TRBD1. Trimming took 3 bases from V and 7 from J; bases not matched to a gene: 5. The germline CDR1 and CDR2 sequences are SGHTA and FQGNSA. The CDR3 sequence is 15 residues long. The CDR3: CASSFWTGGGEKLFF. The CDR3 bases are TGTGCCAGCAGCTTTTGGACAGGGGGAGGTGAAAAACTGTTTTTT. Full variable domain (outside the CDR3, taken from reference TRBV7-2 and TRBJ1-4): GAGVSQSPSNKVTEKGKDVELRCDPISGHTALYWYRQSLGQGLEFLIYFQGNSAPDKSGLPSDRFSAERTGGSVSTLTIQRTQQEDSAVYLCASSFWTGGGEKLFFGSGTQLSVL.